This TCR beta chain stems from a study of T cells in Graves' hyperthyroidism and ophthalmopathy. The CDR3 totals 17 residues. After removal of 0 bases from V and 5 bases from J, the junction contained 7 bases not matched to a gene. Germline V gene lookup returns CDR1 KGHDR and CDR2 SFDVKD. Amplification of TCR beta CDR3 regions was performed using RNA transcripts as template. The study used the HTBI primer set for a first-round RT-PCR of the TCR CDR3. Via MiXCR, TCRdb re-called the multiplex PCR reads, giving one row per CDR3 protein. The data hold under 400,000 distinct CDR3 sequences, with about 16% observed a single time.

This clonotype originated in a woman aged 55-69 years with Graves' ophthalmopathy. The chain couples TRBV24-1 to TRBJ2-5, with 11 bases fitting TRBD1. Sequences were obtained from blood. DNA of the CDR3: TGTGCCACCAGTGATTTGTCAACCGGGACAGGGGGTGAGACCCAGTACTTC. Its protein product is CATSDLSTGTGGETQYF.